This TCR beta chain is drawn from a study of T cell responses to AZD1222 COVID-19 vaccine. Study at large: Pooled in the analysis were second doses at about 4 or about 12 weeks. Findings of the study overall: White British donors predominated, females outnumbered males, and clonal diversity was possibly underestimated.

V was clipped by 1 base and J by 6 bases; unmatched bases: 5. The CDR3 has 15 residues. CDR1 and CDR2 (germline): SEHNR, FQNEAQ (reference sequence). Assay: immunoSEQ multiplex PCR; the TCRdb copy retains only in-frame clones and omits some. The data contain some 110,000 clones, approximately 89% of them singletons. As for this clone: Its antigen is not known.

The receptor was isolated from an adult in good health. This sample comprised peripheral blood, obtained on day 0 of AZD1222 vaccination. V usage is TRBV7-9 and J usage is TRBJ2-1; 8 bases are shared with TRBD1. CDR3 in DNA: TGTGCCAGCAGCTTAGTGGGACAGGCCCTCAATGAGCAGTTCTTC. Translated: CASSLVGQALNEQFF.